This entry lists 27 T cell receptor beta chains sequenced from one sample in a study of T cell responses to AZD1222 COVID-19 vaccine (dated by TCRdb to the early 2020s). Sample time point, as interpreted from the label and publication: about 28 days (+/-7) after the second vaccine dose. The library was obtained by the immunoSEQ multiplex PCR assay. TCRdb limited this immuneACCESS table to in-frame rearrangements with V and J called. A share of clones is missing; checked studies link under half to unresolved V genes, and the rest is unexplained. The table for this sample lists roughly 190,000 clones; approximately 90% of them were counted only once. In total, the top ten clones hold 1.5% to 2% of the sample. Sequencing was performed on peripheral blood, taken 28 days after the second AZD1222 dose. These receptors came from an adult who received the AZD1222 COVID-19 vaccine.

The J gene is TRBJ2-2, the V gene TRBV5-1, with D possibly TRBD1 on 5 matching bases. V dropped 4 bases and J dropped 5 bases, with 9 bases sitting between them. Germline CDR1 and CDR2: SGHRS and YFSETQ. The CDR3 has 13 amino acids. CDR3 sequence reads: CASSPTETGELFF. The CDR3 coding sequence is TGCGCCAGCAGCCCGACAGAGACCGGGGAGCTGTTTTTT. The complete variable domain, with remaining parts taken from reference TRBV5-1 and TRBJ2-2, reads KAGVTQTPRYLIKTRGQQVTLSCSPISGHRSVSWYQQTPGQGLQFLFEYFSETQRNKGNFPGRFSGRQFSNSRSEMNVSTLELGDSALYLCASSPTETGELFFGEGSRLTVL.

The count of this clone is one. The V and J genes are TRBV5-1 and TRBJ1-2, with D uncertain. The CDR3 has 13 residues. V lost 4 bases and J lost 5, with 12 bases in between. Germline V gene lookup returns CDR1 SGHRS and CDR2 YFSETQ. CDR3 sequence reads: CASSMTEKYGYTF. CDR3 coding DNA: TGCGCCAGCAGCATGACTGAGAAGTATGGCTACACCTTC.

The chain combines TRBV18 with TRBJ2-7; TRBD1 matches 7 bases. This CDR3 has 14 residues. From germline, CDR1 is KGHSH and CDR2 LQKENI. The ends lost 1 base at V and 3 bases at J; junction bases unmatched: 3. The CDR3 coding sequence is TGTGCCAGCTCACCACGCCGGGACAGCTACGAGCAGTACTTC. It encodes CASSPRRDSYEQYF.

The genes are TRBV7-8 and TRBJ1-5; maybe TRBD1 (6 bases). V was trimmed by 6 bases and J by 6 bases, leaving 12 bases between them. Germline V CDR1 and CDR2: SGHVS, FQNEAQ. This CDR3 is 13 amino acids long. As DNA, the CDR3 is TGTGCCAGCAGTTTAACAGGGACTCAGCCCCAGCATTTT. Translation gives CASSLTGTQPQHF.

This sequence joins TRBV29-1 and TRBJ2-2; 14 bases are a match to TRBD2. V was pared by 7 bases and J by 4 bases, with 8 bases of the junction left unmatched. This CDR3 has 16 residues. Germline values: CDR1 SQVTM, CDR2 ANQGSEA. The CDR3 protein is CSARLAGGPGTGELFF. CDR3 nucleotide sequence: TGCAGCGCTCGACTAGCGGGAGGGCCGGGCACCGGGGAGCTGTTTTTT.

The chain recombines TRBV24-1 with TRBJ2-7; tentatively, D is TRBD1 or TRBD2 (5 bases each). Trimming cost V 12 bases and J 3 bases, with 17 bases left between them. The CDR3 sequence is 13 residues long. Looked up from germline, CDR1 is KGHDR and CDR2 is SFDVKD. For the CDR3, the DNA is TGTGCCGGGGGTGGGGACGGCATCTACGAGCAGTACTTC. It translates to CAGGGDGIYEQYF.

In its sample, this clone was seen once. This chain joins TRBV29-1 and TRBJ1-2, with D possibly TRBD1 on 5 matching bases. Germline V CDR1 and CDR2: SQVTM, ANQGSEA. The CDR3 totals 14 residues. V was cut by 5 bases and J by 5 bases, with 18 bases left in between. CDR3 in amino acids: CSVREGRQDYGYTF. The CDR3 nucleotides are TGCAGCGTTCGCGAGGGGAGACAAGATTATGGCTACACCTTC. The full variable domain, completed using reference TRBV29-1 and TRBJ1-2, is SAVISQKPSRDICQRGTSLTIQCQVDSQVTMMFWYRQQPGQSLTLIATANQGSEATYESGFVIDKFPISRPNLTFSTLTVSNMSPEDSSIYLCSVREGRQDYGYTFGSGTRLTVV.

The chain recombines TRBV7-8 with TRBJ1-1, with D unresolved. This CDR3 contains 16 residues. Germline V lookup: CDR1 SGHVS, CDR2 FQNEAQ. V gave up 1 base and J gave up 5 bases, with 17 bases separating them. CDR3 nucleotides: TGTGCCAGCAGCTTAGATAGGTCTGGATGGGAGACTGAAGCTTTCTTT. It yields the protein CASSLDRSGWETEAFF.

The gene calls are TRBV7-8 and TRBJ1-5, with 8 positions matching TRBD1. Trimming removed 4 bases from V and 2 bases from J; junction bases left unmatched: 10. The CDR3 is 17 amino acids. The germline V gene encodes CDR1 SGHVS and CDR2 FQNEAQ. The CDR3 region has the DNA TGTGCCAGCAGCTCAGAAAACAGGGGGTCCGGCAATCAGCCCCAGCATTTT. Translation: CASSSENRGSGNQPQHF.

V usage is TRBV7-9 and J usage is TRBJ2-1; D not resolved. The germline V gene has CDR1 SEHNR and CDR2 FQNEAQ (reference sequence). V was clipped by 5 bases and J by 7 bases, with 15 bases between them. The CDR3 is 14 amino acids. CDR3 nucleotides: TGTGCCAGCAGCACCACGGGCGTTATGAATGAGCAGTTCTTC. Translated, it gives CASSTTGVMNEQFF.

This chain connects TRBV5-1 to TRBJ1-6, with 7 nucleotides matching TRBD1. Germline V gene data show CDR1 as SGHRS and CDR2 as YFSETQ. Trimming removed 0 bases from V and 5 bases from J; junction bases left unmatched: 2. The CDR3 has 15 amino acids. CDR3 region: CASSLVDRDNSPLHF. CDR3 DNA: TGCGCCAGCAGCTTGGTTGACAGGGATAATTCACCCCTCCACTTT.

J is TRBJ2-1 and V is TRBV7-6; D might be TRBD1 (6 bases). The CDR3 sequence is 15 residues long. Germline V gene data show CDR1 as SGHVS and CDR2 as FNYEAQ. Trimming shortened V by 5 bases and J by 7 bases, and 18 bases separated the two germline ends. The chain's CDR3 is CASSPQGQHRNEQFF. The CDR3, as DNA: TGTGCCAGCAGCCCGCAAGGACAGCATCGAAATGAGCAGTTCTTC.

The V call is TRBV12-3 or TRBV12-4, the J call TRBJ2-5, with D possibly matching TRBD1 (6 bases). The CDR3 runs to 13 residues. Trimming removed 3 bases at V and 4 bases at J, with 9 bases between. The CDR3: CASSLNRAETQYF. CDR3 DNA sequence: TGTGCCAGCAGTTTGAACAGGGCAGAGACCCAGTACTTC.

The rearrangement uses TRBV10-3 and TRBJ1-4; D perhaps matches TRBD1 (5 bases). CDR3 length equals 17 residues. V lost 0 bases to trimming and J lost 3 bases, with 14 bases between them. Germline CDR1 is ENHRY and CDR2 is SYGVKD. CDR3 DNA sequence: TGTGCCATCAGTGAGTCCGGTTTGGGGCGATCTAATGAAAAACTGTTTTTT. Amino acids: CAISESGLGRSNEKLFF.

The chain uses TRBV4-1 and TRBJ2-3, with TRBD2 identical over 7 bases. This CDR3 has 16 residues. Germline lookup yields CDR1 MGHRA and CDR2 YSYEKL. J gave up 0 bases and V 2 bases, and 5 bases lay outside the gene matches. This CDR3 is CASSQPLAVSTDTQYF. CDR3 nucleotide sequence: TGCGCCAGCAGCCAACCCCTAGCGGTTAGCACAGATACGCAGTATTTT.

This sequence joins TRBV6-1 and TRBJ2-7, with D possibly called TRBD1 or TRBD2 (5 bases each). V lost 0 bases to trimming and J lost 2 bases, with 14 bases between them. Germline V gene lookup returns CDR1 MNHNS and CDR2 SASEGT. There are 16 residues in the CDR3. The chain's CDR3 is CASSEAPFQGAYEQYF. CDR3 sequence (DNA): TGTGCCAGCAGTGAAGCCCCGTTCCAGGGAGCCTACGAGCAGTACTTC.

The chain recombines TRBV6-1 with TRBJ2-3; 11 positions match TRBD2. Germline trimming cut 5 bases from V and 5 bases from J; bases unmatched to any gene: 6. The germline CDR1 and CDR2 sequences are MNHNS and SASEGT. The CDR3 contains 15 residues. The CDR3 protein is CASSNSGRAGDTQYF. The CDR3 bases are TGTGCCAGCAGTAATAGCGGGAGGGCCGGAGATACGCAGTATTTT.

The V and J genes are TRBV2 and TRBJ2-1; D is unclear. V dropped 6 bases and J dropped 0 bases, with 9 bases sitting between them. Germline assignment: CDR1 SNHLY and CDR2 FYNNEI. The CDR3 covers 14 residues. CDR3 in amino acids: CASRGTSSYNEQFF. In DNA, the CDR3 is TGTGCCAGCAGGGGAACAAGCTCCTACAATGAGCAGTTCTTC.

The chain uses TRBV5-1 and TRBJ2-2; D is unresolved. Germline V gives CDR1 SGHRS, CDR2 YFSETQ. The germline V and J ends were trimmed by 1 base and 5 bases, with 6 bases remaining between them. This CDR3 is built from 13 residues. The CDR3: CASSLLETGELFF. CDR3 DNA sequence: TGCGCCAGCAGCTTGTTGGAAACCGGGGAGCTGTTTTTT.

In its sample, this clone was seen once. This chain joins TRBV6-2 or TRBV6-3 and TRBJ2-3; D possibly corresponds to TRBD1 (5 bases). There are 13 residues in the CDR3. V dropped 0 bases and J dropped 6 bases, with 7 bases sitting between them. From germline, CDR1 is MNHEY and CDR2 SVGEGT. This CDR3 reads CASSYSGVDTQYF. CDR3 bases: TGTGCCAGCAGTTACTCAGGGGTGGATACGCAGTATTTT.

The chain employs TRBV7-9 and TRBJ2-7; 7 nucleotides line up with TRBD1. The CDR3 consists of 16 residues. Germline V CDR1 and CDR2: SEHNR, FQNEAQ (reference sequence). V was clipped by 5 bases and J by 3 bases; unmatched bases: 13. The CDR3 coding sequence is TGTGCCAGCAGCCCGAGACAGGGCGAGGGGGTCTACGAGCAGTACTTC. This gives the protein CASSPRQGEGVYEQYF.

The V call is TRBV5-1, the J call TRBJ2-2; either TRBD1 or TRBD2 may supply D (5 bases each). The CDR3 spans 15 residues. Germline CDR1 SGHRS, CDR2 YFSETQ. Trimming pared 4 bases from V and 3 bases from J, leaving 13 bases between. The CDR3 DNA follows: TGCGCCAGCAGCGGGACCCCGGAGTACACCGGGGAGCTGTTTTTT. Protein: CASSGTPEYTGELFF.

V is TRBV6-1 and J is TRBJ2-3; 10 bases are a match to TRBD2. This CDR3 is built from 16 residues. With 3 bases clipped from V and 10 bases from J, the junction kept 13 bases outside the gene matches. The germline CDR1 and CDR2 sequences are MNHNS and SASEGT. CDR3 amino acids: CASSDGRSSGRRPQYF. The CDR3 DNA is TGTGCCAGCAGTGACGGCAGGAGTAGCGGGAGGAGGCCGCAGTATTTT.

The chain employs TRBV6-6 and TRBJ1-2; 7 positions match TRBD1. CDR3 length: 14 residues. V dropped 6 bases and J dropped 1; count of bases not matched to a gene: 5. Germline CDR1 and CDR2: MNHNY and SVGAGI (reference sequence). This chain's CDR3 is CASSAGQLNYGYTF. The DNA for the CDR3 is TGTGCCAGCAGCGCGGGACAGCTTAACTATGGCTACACCTTC.

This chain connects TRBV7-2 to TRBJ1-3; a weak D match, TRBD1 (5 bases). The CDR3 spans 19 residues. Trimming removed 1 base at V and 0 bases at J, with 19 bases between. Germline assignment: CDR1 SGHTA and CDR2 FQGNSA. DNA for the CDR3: TGTGCCAGCAGCTTAGGGTGGAGGAGAGGGGTCAGCTCTGGAAACACCATATATTTT. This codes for CASSLGWRRGVSSGNTIYF.

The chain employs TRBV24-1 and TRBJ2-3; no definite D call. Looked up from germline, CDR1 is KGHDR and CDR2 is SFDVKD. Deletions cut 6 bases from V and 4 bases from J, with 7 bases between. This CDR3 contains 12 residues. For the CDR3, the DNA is TGTGCCACCAGTAGGGCCGCAGATACGCAGTATTTT. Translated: CATSRAADTQYF.

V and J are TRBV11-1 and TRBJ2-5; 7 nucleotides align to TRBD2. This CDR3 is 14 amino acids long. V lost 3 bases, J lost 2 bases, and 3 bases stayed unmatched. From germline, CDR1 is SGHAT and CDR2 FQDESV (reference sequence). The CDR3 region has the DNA TGTGCCAGCAGCTTTAGCGGGCAACAAGAGACCCAGTACTTC. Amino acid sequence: CASSFSGQQETQYF. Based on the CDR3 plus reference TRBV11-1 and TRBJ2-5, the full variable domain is EAEVAQSPRYKITEKSQAVAFWCDPISGHATLYWYRQILGQGPELLVQFQDESVVDDSQLPKDRFSAERLKGVDSTLKIQPAELGDSAMYLCASSFSGQQETQYFGPGTRLLVL.